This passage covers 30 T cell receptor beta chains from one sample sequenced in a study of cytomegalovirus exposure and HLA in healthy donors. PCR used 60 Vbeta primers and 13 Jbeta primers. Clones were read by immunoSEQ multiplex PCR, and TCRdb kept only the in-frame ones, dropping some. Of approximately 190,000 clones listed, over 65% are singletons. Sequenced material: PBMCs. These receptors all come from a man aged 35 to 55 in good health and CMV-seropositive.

The CDR3 nucleotides read TGTGCCAGTAGGGGACAGCCCTATGGCTACACCTTC. This sequence encodes CASRGQPYGYTF. This chain joins TRBV19 and TRBJ1-2, with 7 bases matching TRBD1. The CDR3 spans 12 residues. Germline V gives CDR1 LNHDA, CDR2 SQIVND (reference sequence). J lost 4 bases, V lost 6 bases, and 2 bases had no gene match.

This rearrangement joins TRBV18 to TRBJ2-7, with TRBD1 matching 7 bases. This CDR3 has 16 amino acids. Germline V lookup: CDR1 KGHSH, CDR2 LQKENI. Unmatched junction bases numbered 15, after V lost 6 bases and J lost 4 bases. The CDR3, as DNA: TGTGCCAGCTCCCCTAGACAGGGACCAAACCCTTACGAGCAGTACTTC. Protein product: CASSPRQGPNPYEQYF.

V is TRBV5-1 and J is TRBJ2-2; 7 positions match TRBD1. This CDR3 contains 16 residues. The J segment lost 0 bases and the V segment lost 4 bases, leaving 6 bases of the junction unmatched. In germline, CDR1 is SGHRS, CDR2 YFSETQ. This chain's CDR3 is CASSAGTDPNTGELFF. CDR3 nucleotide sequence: TGCGCCAGCAGCGCAGGGACAGACCCGAACACCGGGGAGCTGTTTTTT. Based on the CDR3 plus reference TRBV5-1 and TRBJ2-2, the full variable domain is KAGVTQTPRYLIKTRGQQVTLSCSPISGHRSVSWYQQTPGQGLQFLFEYFSETQRNKGNFPGRFSGRQFSNSRSEMNVSTLELGDSALYLCASSAGTDPNTGELFFGEGSRLTVL.

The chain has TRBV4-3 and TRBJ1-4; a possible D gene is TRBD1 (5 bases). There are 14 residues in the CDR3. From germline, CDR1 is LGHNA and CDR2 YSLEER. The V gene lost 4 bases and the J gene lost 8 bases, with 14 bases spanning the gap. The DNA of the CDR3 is TGCGCCAGCAGCCCGCGGACAACCTCCGAAAAACTGTTTTTT. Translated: CASSPRTTSEKLFF.

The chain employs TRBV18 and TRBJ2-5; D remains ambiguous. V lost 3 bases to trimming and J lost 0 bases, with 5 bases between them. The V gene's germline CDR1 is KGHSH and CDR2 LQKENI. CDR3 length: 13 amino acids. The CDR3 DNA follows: TGTGCCAGCTCACCCAACAACCAAGAGACCCAGTACTTC. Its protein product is CASSPNNQETQYF. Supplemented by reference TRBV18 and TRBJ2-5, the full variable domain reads NAGVMQNPRHLVRRRGQEARLRCSPMKGHSHVYWYRQLPEEGLKFMVYLQKENIIDESGMPKERFSAEFPKEGPSILRIQQVVRGDSAAYFCASSPNNQETQYFGPGTRLLVL.

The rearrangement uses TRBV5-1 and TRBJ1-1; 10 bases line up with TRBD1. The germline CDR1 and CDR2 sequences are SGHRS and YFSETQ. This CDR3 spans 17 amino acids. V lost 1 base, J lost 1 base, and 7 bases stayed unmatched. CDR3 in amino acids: CASSLTRTGGSNTEAFF. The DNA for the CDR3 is TGCGCCAGCAGCTTGACCCGGACAGGGGGATCGAACACTGAAGCTTTCTTT.

The CDR3 DNA reads as TGTGCCAGCATCAGGGAGGGGTACGAGCAGTACTTC. The encoded protein is CASIREGYEQYF. The genes are TRBV6-6 and TRBJ2-7, with 7 bases aligning to TRBD2. V was clipped by 7 bases and J by 4 bases; unmatched bases: 4. Germline V gene data show CDR1 as MNHNY and CDR2 as SVGAGI (reference sequence). The CDR3 is 12 residues long.

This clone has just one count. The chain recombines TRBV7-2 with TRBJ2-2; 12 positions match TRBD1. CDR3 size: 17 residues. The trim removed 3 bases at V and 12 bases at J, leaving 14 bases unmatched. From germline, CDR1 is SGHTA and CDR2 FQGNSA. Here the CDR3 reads CASSFYVGQGAGRQLFF. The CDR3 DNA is TGTGCCAGCAGCTTTTACGTGGGACAGGGGGCAGGGAGGCAGCTGTTTTTT. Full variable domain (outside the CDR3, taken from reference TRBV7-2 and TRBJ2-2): GAGVSQSPSNKVTEKGKDVELRCDPISGHTALYWYRQSLGQGLEFLIYFQGNSAPDKSGLPSDRFSAERTGGSVSTLTIQRTQQEDSAVYLCASSFYVGQGAGRQLFFGEGSRLTVL.

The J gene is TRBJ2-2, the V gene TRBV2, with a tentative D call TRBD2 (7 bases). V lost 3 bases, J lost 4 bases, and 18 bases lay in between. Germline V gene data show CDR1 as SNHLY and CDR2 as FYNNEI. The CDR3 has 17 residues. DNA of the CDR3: TGTGCCAGCAGTGATAGGGGGGGTGAGGGAGGCACCGGGGAGCTGTTTTTT. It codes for CASSDRGGEGGTGELFF.

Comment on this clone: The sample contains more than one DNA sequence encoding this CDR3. CDR3 in DNA: TGTGCCAGCAGTTCCGGACAGGGAGGGACTGAAGCTTTCTTT. Its protein is CASSSGQGGTEAFF. The genes are TRBV28 and TRBJ1-1; 8 nucleotides agree with TRBD1. This CDR3 spans 14 amino acids. Germline V CDR1 and CDR2: MDHEN, SYDVKM. V shed 4 bases, J shed 5 bases, and the junction held 6 bases outside the gene matches. Based on the CDR3 plus reference TRBV28 and TRBJ1-1, the full variable domain is DVKVTQSSRYLVKRTGEKVFLECVQDMDHENMFWYRQDPGLGLRLIYFSYDVKMKEKGDIPEGYSVSREKKERFSLILESASTNQTSMYLCASSSGQGGTEAFFGQGTRLTVV.

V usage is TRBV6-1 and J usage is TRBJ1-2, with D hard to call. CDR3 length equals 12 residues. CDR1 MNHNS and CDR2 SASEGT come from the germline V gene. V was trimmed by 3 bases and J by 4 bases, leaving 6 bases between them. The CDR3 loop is CASSEPVYGYTF. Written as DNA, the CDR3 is TGTGCCAGCAGTGAGCCAGTCTATGGCTACACCTTC.

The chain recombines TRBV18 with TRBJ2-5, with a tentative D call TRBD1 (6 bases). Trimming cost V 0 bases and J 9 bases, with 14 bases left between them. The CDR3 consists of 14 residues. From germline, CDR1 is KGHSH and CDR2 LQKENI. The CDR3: CASSPPGHPGAQYF. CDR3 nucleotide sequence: TGTGCCAGCTCACCACCGGGACACCCTGGGGCCCAGTACTTC. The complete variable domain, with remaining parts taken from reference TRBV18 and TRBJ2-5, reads NAGVMQNPRHLVRRRGQEARLRCSPMKGHSHVYWYRQLPEEGLKFMVYLQKENIIDESGMPKERFSAEFPKEGPSILRIQQVVRGDSAAYFCASSPPGHPGAQYFGPGTRLLVL.

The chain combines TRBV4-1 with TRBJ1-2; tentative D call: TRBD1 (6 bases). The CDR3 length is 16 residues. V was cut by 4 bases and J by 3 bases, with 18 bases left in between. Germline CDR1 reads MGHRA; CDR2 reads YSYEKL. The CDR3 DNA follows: TGCGCCAGCAGCCTAGGGGAGGGGGAGGTTCACTATGGCTACACCTTC. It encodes CASSLGEGEVHYGYTF.

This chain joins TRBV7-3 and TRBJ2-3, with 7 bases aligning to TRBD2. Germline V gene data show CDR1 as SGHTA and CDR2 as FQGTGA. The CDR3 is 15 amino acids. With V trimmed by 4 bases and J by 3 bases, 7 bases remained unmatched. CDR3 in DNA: TGTGCCAGCAGCTCCCGACTAGCAGAGACAGATACGCAGTATTTT. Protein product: CASSSRLAETDTQYF.

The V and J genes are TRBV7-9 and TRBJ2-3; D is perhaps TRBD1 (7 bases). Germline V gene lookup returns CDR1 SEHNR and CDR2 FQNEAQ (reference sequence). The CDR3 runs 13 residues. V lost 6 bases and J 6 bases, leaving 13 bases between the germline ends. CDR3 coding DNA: TGTGCCAGCAGGGAGGGGGCCGCGGATACGCAGTATTTT. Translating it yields CASREGAADTQYF.

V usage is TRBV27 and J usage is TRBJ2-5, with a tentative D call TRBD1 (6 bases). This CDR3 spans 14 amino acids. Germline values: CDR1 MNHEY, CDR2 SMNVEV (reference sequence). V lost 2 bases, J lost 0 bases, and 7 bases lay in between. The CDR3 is CASSLRDNQETQYF. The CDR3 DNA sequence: TGTGCCAGCAGTTTAAGGGACAACCAAGAGACCCAGTACTTC.

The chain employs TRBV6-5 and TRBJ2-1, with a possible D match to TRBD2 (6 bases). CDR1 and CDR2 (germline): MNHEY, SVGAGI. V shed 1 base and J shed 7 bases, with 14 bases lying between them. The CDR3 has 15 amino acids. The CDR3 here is CASSYYGGKGNEQFF. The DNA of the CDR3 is TGTGCCAGCAGTTACTACGGCGGGAAAGGGAATGAGCAGTTCTTC.

The CDR3 sequence: CASRAGHSSPLHF. CDR3 nucleotide sequence: TGTGCCAGCCGGGCGGGGCATAGCTCACCCCTCCACTTT. The chain is built from TRBV14 and TRBJ1-6; D might be TRBD1 (5 bases). The CDR3 length is 13 residues. Germline V gives CDR1 SGHDN, CDR2 FVKESK. Trimming pared 8 bases from V and 10 bases from J, leaving 15 bases between.

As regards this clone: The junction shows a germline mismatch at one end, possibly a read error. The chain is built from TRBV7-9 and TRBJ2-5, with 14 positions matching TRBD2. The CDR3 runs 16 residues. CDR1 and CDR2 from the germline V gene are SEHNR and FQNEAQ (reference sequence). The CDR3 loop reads CSSSSGTSGGKETQYF. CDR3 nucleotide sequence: TGTTCCAGCAGCTCCGGGACTAGCGGGGGTAAAGAGACCCAGTACTTC.

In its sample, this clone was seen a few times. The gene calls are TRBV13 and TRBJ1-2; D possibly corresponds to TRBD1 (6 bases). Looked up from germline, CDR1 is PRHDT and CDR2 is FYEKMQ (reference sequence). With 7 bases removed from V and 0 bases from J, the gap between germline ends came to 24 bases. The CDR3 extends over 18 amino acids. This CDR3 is CASTSRARGQIANYGYTF. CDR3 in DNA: TGTGCCAGCACCTCCAGGGCTAGAGGACAGATAGCTAACTATGGCTACACCTTC.

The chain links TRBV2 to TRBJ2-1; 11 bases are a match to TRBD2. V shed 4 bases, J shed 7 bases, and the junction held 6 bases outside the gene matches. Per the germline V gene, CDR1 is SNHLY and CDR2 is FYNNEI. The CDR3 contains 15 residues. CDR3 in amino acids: CASSVSGRAFNEQFF. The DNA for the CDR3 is TGTGCCAGCAGTGTTAGCGGGAGGGCCTTTAATGAGCAGTTCTTC.

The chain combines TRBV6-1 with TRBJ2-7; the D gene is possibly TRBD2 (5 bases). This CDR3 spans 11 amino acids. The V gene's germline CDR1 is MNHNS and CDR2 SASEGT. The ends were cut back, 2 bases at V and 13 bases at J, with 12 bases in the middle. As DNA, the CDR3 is TGTGCCAGCAGTGAATTCCGGGATCTATACTTC. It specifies CASSEFRDLYF.

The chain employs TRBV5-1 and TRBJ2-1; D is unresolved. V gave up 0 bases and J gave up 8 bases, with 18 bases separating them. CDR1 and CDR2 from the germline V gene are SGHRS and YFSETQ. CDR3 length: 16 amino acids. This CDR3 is CASSLELPREVDEQFF. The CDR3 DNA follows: TGCGCCAGCAGCTTGGAACTACCTCGAGAGGTCGATGAGCAGTTCTTC.

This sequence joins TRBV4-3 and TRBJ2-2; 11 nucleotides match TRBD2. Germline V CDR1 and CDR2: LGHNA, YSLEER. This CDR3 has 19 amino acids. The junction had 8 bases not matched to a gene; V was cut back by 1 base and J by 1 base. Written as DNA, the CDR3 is TGCGCCAGCAGCCAAGTCGGCCGGCTAGCGGGAGGGAACACCGGGGAGCTGTTTTTT. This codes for CASSQVGRLAGGNTGELFF.

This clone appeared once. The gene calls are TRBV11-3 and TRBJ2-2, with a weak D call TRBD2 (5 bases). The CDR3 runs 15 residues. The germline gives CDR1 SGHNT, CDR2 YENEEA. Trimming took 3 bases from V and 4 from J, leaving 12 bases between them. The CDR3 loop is CASSLSLEGTGELFF. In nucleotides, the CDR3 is TGTGCCAGCAGCTTGAGTCTAGAGGGCACCGGGGAGCTGTTTTTT.

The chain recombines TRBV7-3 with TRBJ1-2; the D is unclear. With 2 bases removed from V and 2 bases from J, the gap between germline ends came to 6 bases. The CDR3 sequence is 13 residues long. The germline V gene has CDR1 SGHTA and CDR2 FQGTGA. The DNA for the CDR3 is TGTGCCAGCAGCTTAGATCAGAACTATGGCTACACCTTC. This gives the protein CASSLDQNYGYTF.

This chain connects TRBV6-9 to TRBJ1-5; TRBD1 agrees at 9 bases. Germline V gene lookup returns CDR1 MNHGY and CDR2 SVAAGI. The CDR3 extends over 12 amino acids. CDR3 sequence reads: CGGQGVNQPQHF. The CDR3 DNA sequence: TGTGGGGGACAGGGCGTAAATCAGCCCCAGCATTTT.

CDR3 sequence (DNA): TGTGCCAGCAGCCGCGGGAAGAAAGAAAAACTGTTTTTT. This gives the protein CASSRGKKEKLFF. This chain uses TRBV5-8 with TRBJ1-4; D gene uncertain. The V gene lost 4 bases and the J gene lost 8 bases, with 12 bases spanning the gap. The CDR3 loop spans 13 amino acids. Germline CDR1 SGHTS, CDR2 YDEGEE.

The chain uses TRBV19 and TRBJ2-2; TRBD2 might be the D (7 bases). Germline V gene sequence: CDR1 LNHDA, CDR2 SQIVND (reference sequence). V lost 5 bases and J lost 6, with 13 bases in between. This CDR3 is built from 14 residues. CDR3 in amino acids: CASSPGGRAGELFF. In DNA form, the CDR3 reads TGTGCCAGTAGTCCCGGGGGGCGGGCCGGGGAGCTGTTTTTT.

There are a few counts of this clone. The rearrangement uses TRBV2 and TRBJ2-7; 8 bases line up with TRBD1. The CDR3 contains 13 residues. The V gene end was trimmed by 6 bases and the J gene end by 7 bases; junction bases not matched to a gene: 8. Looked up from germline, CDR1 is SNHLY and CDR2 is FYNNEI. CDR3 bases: TGTGCCAGCAGCCCCGGACAGGGCGGGGAGCAGTACTTC. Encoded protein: CASSPGQGGEQYF.